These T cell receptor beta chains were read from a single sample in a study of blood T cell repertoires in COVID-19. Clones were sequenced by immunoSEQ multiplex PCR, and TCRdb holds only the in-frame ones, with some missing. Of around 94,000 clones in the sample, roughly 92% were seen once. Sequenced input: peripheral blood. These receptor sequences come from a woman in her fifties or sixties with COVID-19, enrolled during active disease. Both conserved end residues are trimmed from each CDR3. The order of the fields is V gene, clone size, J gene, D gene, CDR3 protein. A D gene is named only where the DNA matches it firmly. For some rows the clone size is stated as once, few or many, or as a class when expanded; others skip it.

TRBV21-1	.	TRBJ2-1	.	ASSTKNSGTRWGEQF
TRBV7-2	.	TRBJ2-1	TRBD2	ASSLTSGGYNEQF
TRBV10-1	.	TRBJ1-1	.	ASSVQMNTEAF
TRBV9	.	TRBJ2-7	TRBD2	ASSVGLSGGRQIVEQY
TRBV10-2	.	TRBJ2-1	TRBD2	ASSGGRGGISYNEQF
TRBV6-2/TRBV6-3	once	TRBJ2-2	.	ASSYVRFSIGELF
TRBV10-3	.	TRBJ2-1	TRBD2	AISESGSDSF
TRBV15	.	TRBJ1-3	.	ATSRDRGTGNTIY
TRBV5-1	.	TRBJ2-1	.	ASSTGERYNEQF
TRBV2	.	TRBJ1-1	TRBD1	ASSETPGQEAF
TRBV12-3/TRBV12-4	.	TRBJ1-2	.	ASSFGGFYGYT
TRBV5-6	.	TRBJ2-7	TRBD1	ASSLGGQEY
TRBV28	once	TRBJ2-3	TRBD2	ASSPWTSGLTDTQY
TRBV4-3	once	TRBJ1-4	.	ASSQLGATNEKLF
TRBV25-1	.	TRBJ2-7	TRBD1	ASSDPYRGQYEQY
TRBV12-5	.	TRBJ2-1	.	ASGTRPDEQF
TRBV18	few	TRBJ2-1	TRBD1	ASSPTGTAFESYNEQF
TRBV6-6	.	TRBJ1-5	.	ASSSSGTRSNQPQH
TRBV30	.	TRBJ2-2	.	AWSVQGGSTGELF
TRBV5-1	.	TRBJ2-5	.	ASSLQWLETQY
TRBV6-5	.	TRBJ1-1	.	ASIGRLNTEAF
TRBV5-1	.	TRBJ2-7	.	ASSHQMTTYEQY
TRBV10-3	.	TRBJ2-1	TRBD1	AISERTGNVFNEQF
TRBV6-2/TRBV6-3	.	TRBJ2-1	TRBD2	ASGYRLAGVSSYNEQF
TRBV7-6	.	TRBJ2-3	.	ASSPSHYSGVDGDTQY
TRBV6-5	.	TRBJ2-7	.	ASSYSTGSPYEQY